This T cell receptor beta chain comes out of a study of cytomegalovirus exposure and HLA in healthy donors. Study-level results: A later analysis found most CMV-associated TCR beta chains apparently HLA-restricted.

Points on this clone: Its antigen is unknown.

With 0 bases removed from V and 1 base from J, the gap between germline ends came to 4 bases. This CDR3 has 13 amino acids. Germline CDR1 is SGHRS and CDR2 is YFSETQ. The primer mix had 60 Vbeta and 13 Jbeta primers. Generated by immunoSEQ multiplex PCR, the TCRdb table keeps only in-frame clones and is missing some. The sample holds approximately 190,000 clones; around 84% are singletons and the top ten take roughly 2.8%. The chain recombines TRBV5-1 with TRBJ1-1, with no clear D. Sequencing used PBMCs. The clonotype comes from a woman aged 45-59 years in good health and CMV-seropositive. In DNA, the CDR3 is TGCGCCAGCAGCTTGGAGAGGAACACTGAAGCTTTCTTT. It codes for CASSLERNTEAFF. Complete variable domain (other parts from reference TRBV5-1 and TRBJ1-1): KAGVTQTPRYLIKTRGQQVTLSCSPISGHRSVSWYQQTPGQGLQFLFEYFSETQRNKGNFPGRFSGRQFSNSRSEMNVSTLELGDSALYLCASSLERNTEAFFGQGTRLTVV.